Listed below are T cell receptor beta chains from one sample, sequenced in a study of cytomegalovirus exposure and HLA in healthy donors. TCRdb's table, derived via immunoSEQ multiplex PCR, lists solely in-frame clones and lacks some. The sample comprises around 250,000 clones, 80% to 95% of which are singletons, and just over 3% rests with the top ten. The specimen sequenced was PBMCs. The receptors come from a woman aged 25 to 39 in good health and CMV-seronegative. Each CDR3 is given with its conserved first and last residue. D genes are given only for firm matches. Size is omitted from some rows. Given values are once, few, many or a class for expanded clones.

TRBV20-1,TRBJ2-7,NA,NA,TGCAGTGCTAGGGGCGTCTACGAGCAGTACTTC,CSARGVYEQYF
TRBV11-2,TRBJ2-7,NA,NA,TGTGCCAGCAGCAAGACTAGCTCCTACGAGCAGTACTTC,CASSKTSSYEQYF
TRBV4-3,TRBJ2-7,TRBD2,NA,TGCGCCAGCAGCCCCGGGACTAGCGGCTCCTACGAGCAGTACTTC,CASSPGTSGSYEQYF
TRBV5-1,TRBJ2-7,NA,few,TGCGCCAGCAGCTTGGCGGCGGGGTTGAACTACGAGCAGTACTTC,CASSLAAGLNYEQYF
TRBV12-5,TRBJ2-1,NA,NA,TGTGCTAGTGGTTTGGTACCGAGGGAAGAGTTCTTC,CASGLVPREEFF
TRBV6-1,TRBJ1-5,NA,NA,TGTGCCAGCAGTGAAGGGGTAGGGGCGTTGGTCCATAGCAATCAGCCCCAGCATTTT,CASSEGVGALVHSNQPQHF
TRBV5-1,TRBJ2-3,TRBD1,NA,TGCGCCAGCAGCCGATTGTCCGGGACAGGTGGAACAGATACGCAGTATTTT,CASSRLSGTGGTDTQYF
TRBV4-1,TRBJ2-7,TRBD2,NA,TGCGCCAGCAGCCTCTCCCCGACTAGCGGGAGGGCCCAGATCTACGAGCAGTACTTC,CASSLSPTSGRAQIYEQYF
TRBV2,TRBJ2-7,NA,NA,TGTGCCAGCAGTGTGGTCGGACCTTCCTACGAGCAGTACTTC,CASSVVGPSYEQYF
TRBV28,TRBJ1-5,TRBD1,NA,TGTGCCAGCAGTTTATCCGGACAGGGTGGCAATCAGCCCCAGCATTTT,CASSLSGQGGNQPQHF
TRBV2,TRBJ2-3,NA,NA,TGTGCCGCCCAAGGCCCCGCAAGCACAGATACGCAGTATTTT,CAAQGPASTDTQYF
TRBV6-6,TRBJ2-1,TRBD1,NA,TGTGCCAGCAGTTACACAGGGGGCTCCTACAATGAGCAGTTCTTC,CASSYTGGSYNEQFF
TRBV4-1,TRBJ2-3,NA,NA,TGCGCCAGCAGCCAAGGCCCCACAGATACGCAGTATTTT,CASSQGPTDTQYF
TRBV13,TRBJ1-2,NA,NA,TGTGCCAGCAGCCTCCGAGGAACCCCCATAAACTATGGCTACACCTTC,CASSLRGTPINYGYTF
TRBV5-6,TRBJ1-2,NA,NA,TGTGCCAGCAGCTTGTCCCAGGGGTGGGGCTACACCTTC,CASSLSQGWGYTF
TRBV9,TRBJ2-7,TRBD1,NA,TGTGCCAGCAGCGTAGCCCCTGGGACAGGGAAGTACGAGCAGTACTTC,CASSVAPGTGKYEQYF
TRBV12-5,TRBJ1-5,NA,NA,TGTGCTAGTGGGACAGGAAGCAATCAGCCCCAGCATTTT,CASGTGSNQPQHF